One and the same sample provided the 19 T cell receptor beta chains below, sequenced in a study of T cell repertoires in cytomegalovirus infection. TCRdb re-called the reads through MiXCR, storing one row per CDR3 protein. The data contain roughly 630,000 distinct CDR3 sequences, 20% to 30% of them singletons. The specimen sequenced was CD8+ T cells from PBMCs. The receptors were gathered from a human donor in good health (CMV status not recorded). Some clones in this sample may be carry-over from other donors' samples.

The table lists this clonotype with a few counts. V gene TRBV6-4 combines with J gene TRBJ1-1; 7 bases agree with TRBD1. Trimming at V came to 5 bases and at J to 4 bases, leaving 10 bases not matched to a gene. CDR3 length: 15 residues. Germline V gene lookup returns CDR1 MRHNA and CDR2 SNTAGT. As DNA, the CDR3 is TGTGCCAGCAGTCCCCGGGGACAGCCCAGCACTGAAGCTTTCTTT. Translated, it gives CASSPRGQPSTEAFF.

This clonotype was seen a single time. The rearrangement uses TRBV27 and TRBJ1-2; possible D gene TRBD1, 5 bases. Germline V gene data show CDR1 as MNHEY and CDR2 as SMNVEV (reference sequence). V was shortened by 6 bases and J by 7 bases, with 12 bases between the two germline ends. The CDR3 has 12 amino acids. CDR3 nucleotides: TGTGCCAGCAGCATAGGTGGGGGTGGCTACACCTTC. Amino acid sequence: CASSIGGGGYTF.

This clonotype was seen at least ten times. V gene TRBV14 combines with J gene TRBJ2-5; the D is unclear. This CDR3 spans 16 amino acids. The germline V and J ends were trimmed by 3 bases and 4 bases, with 18 bases remaining between them. CDR1 is SGHDN, CDR2 FVKESK, per germline. The CDR3 coding sequence is TGTGCCAGCAGCCATCCCCGACTGGGCGGCCGAGAGACCCAGTACTTC. It yields the protein CASSHPRLGGRETQYF.

CDR3 in DNA: TGCAGCGTTCTCCCGCGGGACAGAGGGAGCTCCTACGAGCAGTACTTC. Amino acids: CSVLPRDRGSSYEQYF. This rearrangement joins TRBV29-1 to TRBJ2-7; D perhaps matches TRBD1 (7 bases). Germline CDR1 and CDR2: SQVTM and ANQGSEA. The V and J ends lost 5 bases and 0 bases respectively, with 20 bases between them. There are 16 residues in the CDR3.

The V and J genes are TRBV28 and TRBJ2-5, with 9 bases that match TRBD2. Germline assignment: CDR1 MDHEN and CDR2 SYDVKM. Germline trimming cut 6 bases from V and 4 bases from J; bases unmatched to any gene: 6. The CDR3 has 14 residues. The CDR3 nucleotides are TGTGCCAGCAGGGACCTAGCGGGGAGAGAGACCCAGTACTTC. As protein: CASRDLAGRETQYF.

This clonotype was detected once. A much larger clone lies one base from this, so it may be a read error. This chain uses TRBV7-6 with TRBJ1-1; TRBD1 is a possible D gene (6 bases). This CDR3 spans 13 amino acids. Germline V gene sequence: CDR1 SGHVS, CDR2 FNYEAQ. CDR3 in DNA: TGTGTCAGCAGCTCGGACAGCTCCACTGAAGCTTTCTTT. It encodes CVSSSDSSTEAFF. The full variable domain, with the rest looked up from reference TRBV7-6 and TRBJ1-1, is GAGVSQSPRYKVTKRGQDVALRCDPISGHVSLYWYRQALGQGPEFLTYFNYEAQQDKSGLPNDRFSAERPEGSISTLTIQRTEQRDSAMYRCVSSSDSSTEAFFGQGTRLTVV.

This clonotype came up many times. This sequence joins TRBV7-2 and TRBJ1-2; 8 bases agree with TRBD1. V shed 5 bases, J shed 8 bases, and the junction held 10 bases outside the gene matches. Germline V gene data show CDR1 as SGHTA and CDR2 as FQGNSA. This CDR3 has 14 residues. The CDR3 loop reads CASSPPLQGGGYTF. In DNA form, the CDR3 reads TGTGCCAGCAGCCCTCCCCTACAGGGGGGAGGCTACACCTTC.

As regards this clonotype: A much larger clone lies one base from this, so it may be a read error. This chain joins TRBV7-2 and TRBJ1-6, with D possibly being TRBD1 (5 bases). From germline, CDR1 is SGHTA and CDR2 FQGNSA. The CDR3 runs 15 residues. The CDR3 DNA is TGTGTCAGCAGCTTAGCGGCAGGGCCCCATTCACCCCTCCACTTT. Protein sequence: CVSSLAAGPHSPLHF. Combining the CDR3 with reference TRBV7-2 and TRBJ1-6 gives the whole variable domain GAGVSQSPSNKVTEKGKDVELRCDPISGHTALYWYRQSLGQGLEFLIYFQGNSAPDKSGLPSDRFSAERTGGSVSTLTIQRTQQEDSAVYLCVSSLAAGPHSPLHFGNGTRLTVT.

The CDR3 spells CASSQVWSAAAYNSPLHF. DNA of the CDR3: TGCGCCAGCAGCCAAGTTTGGTCAGCGGCTGCATATAATTCACCCCTCCACTTT. V usage is TRBV4-3 and J usage is TRBJ1-6; unclear D gene. The V gene lost 1 base and the J gene lost 4 bases, with 17 bases spanning the gap. CDR3 length equals 18 residues. The germline V gene encodes CDR1 LGHNA and CDR2 YSLEER.

Ten or more counts support this clonotype. This rearrangement joins TRBV6-5 to TRBJ2-1, with TRBD2 matching over 15 bases. V shed 2 bases and J 6 bases; nucleotides not matched to a gene: 2. The CDR3 loop spans 16 amino acids. Germline values: CDR1 MNHEY, CDR2 SVGAGI. The CDR3 DNA follows: TGTGCCAGCAGTTACGCGGGACTAGCGGGGGGCAATGAGCAGTTCTTC. It specifies CASSYAGLAGGNEQFF.

This chain joins TRBV28 and TRBJ1-1; D not certain. CDR1 MDHEN and CDR2 SYDVKM come from the germline V gene. CDR3 length: 13 residues. Trimming shortened V by 7 bases and J by 0 bases, and 9 bases separated the two germline ends. As DNA, the CDR3 is TGTGCCAGCACTGCCCTGATGAACACTGAAGCTTTCTTT. Amino acid sequence: CASTALMNTEAFF.

On this clonotype itself: Being one base from a much bigger clone, this may be a read error. V and J are TRBV7-6 and TRBJ1-4; D gene unclear. Trimming pared 10 bases from V and 4 bases from J, leaving 13 bases between. The CDR3 length is 13 residues. From germline, CDR1 is SGHVS and CDR2 FNYEAQ. DNA of the CDR3: TGTGCCAACACCTCCCACCTTAATGAAAAACTGTTTTTT. Translated, it gives CANTSHLNEKLFF.

This clonotype was found many times. This sequence joins TRBV7-2 and TRBJ2-3; 13 bases line up with TRBD2. The CDR3 covers 16 residues. The ends lost 4 bases at V and 3 bases at J; junction bases unmatched: 4. From germline, CDR1 is SGHTA and CDR2 FQGNSA. CDR3 residues: CASSSLAGGPTDTQYF. As DNA, the CDR3 is TGTGCCAGCAGCTCACTAGCGGGGGGGCCAACAGATACGCAGTATTTT.

This sequence joins TRBV28 and TRBJ2-5; 14 nucleotides agree with TRBD2. The CDR3 totals 17 residues. The trim removed 3 bases at V and 5 bases at J, leaving 8 bases unmatched. CDR1 and CDR2 (germline): MDHEN, SYDVKM. The CDR3 protein is CASSLGLAGETGETQYF. The CDR3 DNA reads as TGTGCCAGCAGTTTGGGACTAGCGGGGGAAACGGGGGAGACCCAGTACTTC.

This clonotype was detected a few times. The genes are TRBV28 and TRBJ2-7; D unclear. This CDR3 region has 13 residues. Trimming pared 6 bases from V and 0 bases from J, leaving 9 bases between. The V gene's germline CDR1 is MDHEN and CDR2 SYDVKM. CDR3 sequence reads: CASSKTRSYEQYV. In DNA, the CDR3 is TGTGCCAGCAGCAAGACACGCTCCTACGAGCAGTACGTC.

Comments on this clonotype: Germline is not matched at one junction end, which may reflect a read error. V usage is TRBV7-2 and J usage is TRBJ2-3; D might be TRBD1 or TRBD2, each matching 6 bases. CDR1 and CDR2 from the germline V gene are SGHTA and FQGNSA. CDR3 length: 13 residues. In DNA form, the CDR3 reads TGTGCCAGCAGCTCCCCTGGTTGGGGGGCCACGGATTTT. Translated: CASSSPGWGATDF. The whole variable domain, remainder taken from reference TRBV7-2 and TRBJ2-3, is GAGVSQSPSNKVTEKGKDVELRCDPISGHTALYWYRQSLGQGLEFLIYFQGNSAPDKSGLPSDRFSAERTGGSVSTLTIQRTQQEDSAVYLCASSSPGWGATDFGPGTRLTVL.

In its sample, this clonotype was seen a few times. V usage is TRBV5-5 and J usage is TRBJ2-7; D not certain. V was shortened by 2 bases and J by 6 bases, with 9 bases between the two germline ends. Germline-derived CDR1 and CDR2 are SGHKS and YYEKEE (reference sequence). This CDR3 spans 12 amino acids. The chain's CDR3 is CASSFGSPEQYV. The CDR3, as DNA: TGTGCCAGCAGCTTCGGGTCCCCCGAGCAGTACGTC.

Ten or more counts support this clonotype. The chain uses TRBV7-8 and TRBJ2-4; 9 nucleotides match TRBD2. CDR3 size: 18 residues. Germline CDR1 is SGHVS and CDR2 is FQNEAQ. The J segment lost 0 bases and the V segment lost 5 bases, leaving 11 bases of the junction unmatched. Here the CDR3 DNA reads TGTGCCAGCAGCCCCAAAGCGGGGGGAAACATAGCCAAAAACATTCAGTACTTC. This gives the protein CASSPKAGGNIAKNIQYF.

Details on this clonotype: Given a much more abundant clone one base away, this may be a read error. The chain employs TRBV27 and TRBJ2-1, with D unresolved. Germline V gene sequence: CDR1 MNHEY, CDR2 SMNVEV (reference sequence). This CDR3 is built from 15 residues. CDR3 DNA sequence: TGTGCCGGCAGTTTCGGAGTCCTCGGGTCCAATGAGCAGTTCTTC. It is translated as CAGSFGVLGSNEQFF.